These 27 T cell receptor beta chains were sequenced from one sample in a study of CD8 T cells in ankylosing spondylitis. TCRdb processed the 5' RACE reads anew with MiXCR; each CDR3 protein has one entry. The sample lists approximately 100,000 distinct CDR3 sequences, about 8% occurring once. Sequencing input: blood, either unsorted or a sorted T cell fraction (not recorded which). The receptors derive from a male donor with ankylosing spondylitis or in good health (not recorded which).

CDR3 loop: CSARATGGQETQYF. CDR3 DNA: TGCAGTGCTAGAGCGACAGGGGGCCAAGAGACCCAGTACTTC. This chain joins TRBV20-1 and TRBJ2-5; 9 positions agree with TRBD1. CDR3 length: 14 amino acids. J gave up 1 base and V 1 base, and 1 base lay outside the gene matches. CDR1 DFQATT and CDR2 SNEGSKA come from the germline V gene (reference sequence).

This clonotype was observed at least ten times. The chain has TRBV29-1 and TRBJ1-2; 7 nucleotides match TRBD1. The V and J ends lost 4 bases and 6 bases, in that order; junction bases with no gene match: 5. The CDR3 is 12 residues long. Germline V CDR1 and CDR2: SQVTM, ANQGSEA. CDR3 region: CSVVTGVDGYTF. For the CDR3, the DNA is TGCAGCGTTGTTACAGGGGTCGATGGCTACACCTTC.

The table lists this clonotype with many counts. The CDR3 DNA reads as TGTGCCAGCAGTTACTGGCAGGGAGACAATGAGCAGTTCTTC. Encoded protein: CASSYWQGDNEQFF. The chain has TRBV6-5 and TRBJ2-1; possibly TRBD1 or TRBD2 for D (5 bases each). The V and J ends lost 1 base and 5 bases respectively, with 9 bases between them. The CDR3 runs to 14 residues. Germline V gene lookup returns CDR1 MNHEY and CDR2 SVGAGI.

This clonotype was counted at least ten times. J is TRBJ2-7 and V is TRBV4-2; unclear D gene. The CDR3 spans 14 residues. V lost 1 base and J 0 bases, leaving 7 bases between the germline ends. Germline assignment: CDR1 LGHNA and CDR2 YNFKEQ. The CDR3 coding sequence is TGTGCCAGCAGCCAAGGAGACGCCTCCTACGAGCAGTACTTC. This codes for CASSQGDASYEQYF.

At least ten counts were recorded for this clonotype. This chain connects TRBV12-3 or TRBV12-4 to TRBJ1-1; TRBD1 is a possible D gene (6 bases). The CDR3 has 14 amino acids. The V and J ends lost 3 bases and 2 bases respectively, with 10 bases between them. This CDR3 is CASSFRDTNTEAFF. In DNA form, the CDR3 reads TGTGCCAGCAGTTTCCGGGACACTAACACTGAAGCTTTCTTT.

This clonotype was observed many times. The chain combines TRBV12-3 or TRBV12-4 with TRBJ2-1; tentative D call: TRBD1 (6 bases). There are 12 residues in the CDR3. Trimming cost V 6 bases and J 7 bases, with 10 bases left between them. CDR3 in amino acids: CASRRDTNEQFF. In DNA form, the CDR3 reads TGTGCCAGCAGGAGGGACACAAATGAGCAGTTCTTC.

This clonotype was picked up many times. The rearrangement joins TRBV20-1 to TRBJ2-7; TRBD2 is a possible D gene (5 bases). Looked up from germline, CDR1 is DFQATT and CDR2 is SNEGSKA (reference sequence). V shed 6 bases and J shed 4 bases, with 10 bases lying between them. The CDR3 totals 11 residues. The CDR3 DNA reads TGCAGTGCCGGGCGGGCGTACGAGCAGTACTTC. Its protein is CSAGRAYEQYF.

In its sample, this clonotype was seen many times. The CDR3 region is CSARGGQGVETQYF. As DNA, the CDR3 is TGCAGTGCTAGAGGTGGACAGGGTGTTGAGACCCAGTACTTC. V usage is TRBV20-1 and J usage is TRBJ2-5; TRBD1 matches at 8 bases. The CDR3 is 14 residues long. V trimming: 1 base; J trimming: 5 bases; junction bases outside the gene matches: 6. Germline V gene data show CDR1 as DFQATT and CDR2 as SNEGSKA (reference sequence).

This clonotype was recorded many times. The rearrangement uses TRBV9 and TRBJ2-1, with D tentatively TRBD2 (5 bases). There are 14 residues in the CDR3. Trimming cost V 4 bases and J 7 bases, with 15 bases left between them. The germline gives CDR1 SGDLS, CDR2 YYNGEE. This chain's CDR3 is CASSPLRAGNEQFF. The CDR3 DNA reads as TGTGCCAGCAGCCCTCTGCGGGCCGGGAATGAGCAGTTCTTC.

This clonotype has ten or more counts. The V call is TRBV9, the J call TRBJ2-3; D is uncertain. Germline V CDR1 and CDR2: SGDLS, YYNGEE. There are 13 residues in the CDR3. V lost 6 bases, J lost 3 bases, and 11 bases lay in between. CDR3 bases: TGTGCCAGCACCCAACGAGGAACAGATACGCAGTATTTT. This gives the protein CASTQRGTDTQYF. Supplemented by reference TRBV9 and TRBJ2-3, the full variable domain reads DSGVTQTPKHLITATGQRVTLRCSPRSGDLSVYWYQQSLDQGLQFLIQYYNGEERAKGNILERFSAQQFPDLHSELNLSSLELGDSALYFCASTQRGTDTQYFGPGTRLTVL.

Regarding this clonotype: A much larger clonotype is one base distant, so this may be a read error. The CDR3 nucleotides are TGTGTCAGCTCACCAGATTTGCATCACGGCTACACCTTC. It is translated as CVSSPDLHHGYTF. This rearrangement joins TRBV18 to TRBJ1-2; D unclear. The germline CDR1 and CDR2 sequences are KGHSH and LQKENI. The CDR3 runs 13 residues.

This clonotype was seen many times. The chain is built from TRBV30 and TRBJ1-1; D might be TRBD1 (5 bases). CDR1 is GTSNPN and CDR2 is SVGIG in the germline V gene (reference sequence). The ends were cut back, 4 bases at V and 7 bases at J, with 13 bases in the middle. This CDR3 comprises 12 residues. Here the CDR3 DNA reads TGTGCCTGGAACTGGCAGGGTTATGAAGCTTTCTTT. Translating gives CAWNWQGYEAFF.

This clonotype was counted many times. The rearrangement joins TRBV7-9 to TRBJ1-2; D is uncertain. From germline, CDR1 is SEHNR and CDR2 FQNEAQ (reference sequence). Trimming pared 3 bases from V and 11 bases from J, leaving 13 bases between. The CDR3 is 12 residues long. The CDR3 DNA reads TGTGCCAGCAGCTTCTCCCAGTTGATTTACACCTTC. Its protein product is CASSFSQLIYTF.

V usage is TRBV20-1 and J usage is TRBJ1-5; D call uncertain. The V and J ends lost 3 bases and 5 bases respectively, with 14 bases between them. CDR1 is DFQATT and CDR2 is SNEGSKA in the germline V gene (reference sequence). CDR3 size: 14 residues. For the CDR3, the DNA is TGCAGTGCTAGTACGAGGGAAGGGTATCAGCCCCAGCATTTT. Protein: CSASTREGYQPQHF.

This clonotype was seen at least ten times. This chain links TRBV20-1 with TRBJ1-2; perhaps TRBD1 as D (6 bases). Germline V gene lookup returns CDR1 DFQATT and CDR2 SNEGSKA (reference sequence). Deletions cut 4 bases from V and 8 bases from J, with 14 bases between. The CDR3 sequence is 12 residues long. The CDR3 spells CSANTGWGGYTF. CDR3 sequence (DNA): TGCAGTGCTAATACAGGGTGGGGCGGCTACACCTTC.

This clonotype was recorded many times. The chain links TRBV27 to TRBJ2-5; TRBD2 matches 16 bases. Germline trimming cut 1 base from V and 1 base from J; bases unmatched to any gene: 6. The CDR3 runs to 19 residues. Germline assignment: CDR1 MNHEY and CDR2 SMNVEV (reference sequence). The CDR3 region is CASSLYAGLAGGLQETQYF. CDR3 DNA: TGTGCCAGCAGTTTATACGCGGGACTAGCGGGAGGGCTCCAAGAGACCCAGTACTTC.

This clonotype was seen repeatedly, ten times or more. The rearrangement uses TRBV10-2 and TRBJ2-1; 12 positions match TRBD2. CDR3 length: 15 amino acids. The germline V gene encodes CDR1 WSHSY and CDR2 SAAADI. V lost 6 bases, J lost 5 bases, and 5 bases stayed unmatched. Written as DNA, the CDR3 is TGCGCCAGCAGCTTCGGACTAGCGGGAAACAATGAGCAGTTCTTC. Translating gives CASSFGLAGNNEQFF.

This clonotype was recorded a few times. The chain uses TRBV7-9 and TRBJ2-2, with 7 bases identical to TRBD2. Germline assignment: CDR1 SEHNR and CDR2 FQNEAQ (reference sequence). This CDR3 comprises 15 residues. V trimming: 3 bases; J trimming: 7 bases; junction bases outside the gene matches: 8. CDR3 nucleotides: TGTGCCAGCAGCTTGGGACTACCTCTCGGCGGGGAGCTGTTTTTT. Translating gives CASSLGLPLGGELFF. Filled out from reference TRBV7-9 and TRBJ2-2, the complete variable domain reads DTGVSQNPRHKITKRGQNVTFRCDPISEHNRLYWYRQTLGQGPEFLTYFQNEAQLEKSRLLSDRFSAERPKGSFSTLEIQRTEQGDSAMYLCASSLGLPLGGELFFGEGSRLTVL.

This clonotype was picked up many times. The chain recombines TRBV3-1 with TRBJ1-5, with no clear D. This CDR3 is built from 14 residues. The germline V and J ends were trimmed by 1 base and 5 bases, with 9 bases remaining between them. Germline values: CDR1 LGHDT, CDR2 YNNKEL (reference sequence). The CDR3 protein is CASSQGFADQPQHF. Here the CDR3 DNA reads TGTGCCAGCAGCCAAGGATTCGCAGATCAGCCCCAGCATTTT.

With regard to this clonotype: A clone one base away is much larger, so this may be a read error. V gene TRBV7-2 combines with J gene TRBJ2-7; unclear D gene. The CDR3 loop spans 11 amino acids. From germline, CDR1 is SGHTA and CDR2 FQGNSA. The V end was cut by 6 bases, the J end by 9 bases, with 12 bases between. CDR3 protein: CASSIGPAQYF. CDR3 nucleotides: TGTGCCAGCAGTATCGGTCCCGCGCAGTACTTC.

This clonotype was counted at least ten times. The rearrangement uses TRBV10-2 and TRBJ2-5, with D perhaps matching TRBD1 (5 bases). There are 13 residues in the CDR3. Trimming took off 5 bases at V and 3 bases at J, with 10 bases between the two ends. Germline CDR1 is WSHSY and CDR2 is SAAADI. The CDR3, as DNA: TGCGCCAGCAGTTCCGACAGAGAAGAGACCCAGTACTTC. Protein sequence: CASSSDREETQYF.

This clonotype was observed at least ten times. The rearrangement links TRBV7-2 to TRBJ2-2, with D maybe TRBD1 (5 bases). The CDR3 has 14 residues. V was clipped by 5 bases and J by 7 bases, with 14 bases between them. Germline CDR1 reads SGHTA; CDR2 reads FQGNSA. This CDR3 is CASSRSGPGGELFF. The CDR3 DNA reads TGTGCCAGCAGCCGTTCAGGGCCGGGCGGGGAGCTGTTTTTT.

This clonotype appeared many times. The chain recombines TRBV4-3 with TRBJ1-4; 7 bases are shared with TRBD1. The CDR3 length is 17 residues. The germline V gene encodes CDR1 LGHNA and CDR2 YSLEER. Trimming removed 2 bases from V and 7 bases from J; junction bases left unmatched: 13. CDR3 DNA: TGCGCCAGCAGCCAAATTTATAGAGGGGGCGCGGGTGAAAAACTGTTTTTT. Residues: CASSQIYRGGAGEKLFF.

This clonotype showed up many times. This chain links TRBV12-3 or TRBV12-4 with TRBJ1-1; perhaps TRBD1 as D (5 bases). V was cut by 7 bases and J by 0 bases, with 9 bases left in between. The CDR3 has 13 residues. The CDR3 DNA reads TGTGCCAGCAACGGGGCAGTGAACACTGAAGCTTTCTTT. It codes for CASNGAVNTEAFF.

The table lists this clonotype with a few counts. This chain joins TRBV15 and TRBJ2-3, with D hard to call. The CDR3 covers 14 residues. V was cut by 0 bases and J by 4 bases, with 8 bases left in between. Germline lookup yields CDR1 LNHNV and CDR2 YYDKDF (reference sequence). In nucleotides, the CDR3 is TGTGCCACCAGCAGAGATGGGCAGGCAGATACGCAGTATTTT. Amino acids: CATSRDGQADTQYF.

This clonotype was detected ten times or more. The chain couples TRBV27 to TRBJ1-1, with D possibly matching TRBD1 (5 bases). Per germline, CDR1 MNHEY and CDR2 SMNVEV (reference sequence). V lost 4 bases, J lost 1 base, and 13 bases lay in between. This CDR3 has 15 amino acids. The CDR3 DNA follows: TGTGCCAGCAGTTCAACGGGGGAGGGGAACACTGAAGCTTTCTTT. As protein: CASSSTGEGNTEAFF.

To note about this clonotype: A much larger clone lies a single base off, so this may be a read error. The chain uses TRBV7-2 and TRBJ1-4, with TRBD1 as a possible D gene (5 bases). Germline CDR1 reads SGHTA; CDR2 reads FQGNSA. This CDR3 contains 14 residues. The ends were cut back, 5 bases at V and 12 bases at J, with 19 bases in the middle. CDR3 amino acids: CTSSRGPTNGELFF. CDR3 nucleotide sequence: TGTACCAGCAGCAGGGGACCGACGAATGGAGAACTGTTTTTT.